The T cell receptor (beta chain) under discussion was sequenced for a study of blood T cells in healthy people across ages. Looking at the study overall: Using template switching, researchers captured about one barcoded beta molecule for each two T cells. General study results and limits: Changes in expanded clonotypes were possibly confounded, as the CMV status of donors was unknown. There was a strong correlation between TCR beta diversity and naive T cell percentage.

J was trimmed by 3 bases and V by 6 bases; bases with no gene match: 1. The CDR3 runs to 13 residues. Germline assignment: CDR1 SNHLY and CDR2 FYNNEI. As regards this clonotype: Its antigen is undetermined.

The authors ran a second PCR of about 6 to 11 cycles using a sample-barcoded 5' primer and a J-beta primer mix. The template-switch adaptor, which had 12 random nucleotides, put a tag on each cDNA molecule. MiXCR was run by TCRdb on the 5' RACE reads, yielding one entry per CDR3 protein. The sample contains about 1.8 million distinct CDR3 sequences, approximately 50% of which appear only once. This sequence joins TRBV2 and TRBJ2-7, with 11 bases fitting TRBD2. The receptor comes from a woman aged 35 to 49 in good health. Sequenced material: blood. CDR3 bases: TGTGCCAGCAGGACTAGCGGGAACTACGAGCAGTACTTC. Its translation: CASRTSGNYEQYF.